A single TCR beta chain is shown here with its context. This sample was included in a study of early T cells in non-severe SARS-CoV-2 infection. The V end lost 9 bases, the J end lost 6 bases, and 15 bases lay between the germline ends. This CDR3 region has 13 residues. CDR1 MDHEN and CDR2 SYDVKM come from the germline V gene. TCRdb re-analysed the 5' RACE reads in MiXCR, keeping a single row per CDR3 protein. The repertoire holds around 76,000 distinct CDR3 sequences, with 9.5% to 15% as singletons. The sample taken for sequencing was whole blood. The source of this sequence is an adult who was a healthcare worker with PCR-confirmed SARS-CoV-2 infection or an uninfected control (not recorded which). V usage is TRBV28 and J usage is TRBJ1-5, with a possible D match to TRBD1 (5 bases). The CDR3 spells CASATGGGQPQHF. The CDR3 nucleotides read TGTGCCAGTGCTACAGGAGGAGGTCAGCCCCAGCATTTT.